This TCR beta chain was captured by sequencing in a study of human T cells and chemical hapten exposure (dated by TCRdb to about 2021). About the study as a whole: For sensitization, 2% DPC in acetone was applied to a 2 cm by 2 cm area of upper inner arm skin. The patient cohort, mostly female, included alopecia areata with under or over 50% scalp involvement, alopecia totalis and alopecia universalis. About 28 alopecia patients gave blood for TCR sequencing at one to four time points (pre-sensitization, 2, 6 and 24 weeks). Patch tests used Finn chambers with 0.01% DPC on the upper back, scored after 6 days by International Contact Dermatitis Research Group standards. Libraries were pooled for sequencing, and per-sample TCR yields varied mainly because of small differences in library volumes within the pool. Blood was sampled from patients pre-sensitization (week 0) and at 2, 6 and about 24 weeks after DPC sensitization. This study followed changes in the peripheral blood TCR repertoire in vivo during primary and secondary sensitization of alopecia patients to the hapten diphenylcyclopropenone (DPC). Patients additionally received weekly therapeutic DPC doses to the scalp throughout the roughly 25-week study period. The paper as a whole reports these results and caveats: Alopecia, a presumed autoimmune disease, was present in all patients, so the immune response of the patients might differ from that of healthy individuals. Repeated subsampling changed both the strength of the expansion versus patch-test correlation and the threshold at which that correlation became significant. Patch test score correlated positively with the number of PT1 expanded TCRs, reaching significance at thresholds 8, 16 and 32 but not at 4. The number of TCRs above 1 in 1000 frequency did not change with DPC sensitization; there was no evidence of global repertoire structure alterations. Expanded TCRs formed significantly more large CDR3 similarity clusters than pre-sensitization or healthy control sets, consistent with antigen-driven responses.

Sequences SNHLY (CDR1) and FYNNEI (CDR2) are obtained from the germline V gene. The cysteine opens and the phenylalanine closes a CDR3 of 14 amino acids. Here the CDR3 DNA is all that survives: 42 bases in frame from base 1. A remark on this clonotype: This clone's antigen is unknown. A junction end diverges from the germline sequence, so it may reflect a read error.

What the time point label conveys for this sample: patch test 2, 6 weeks after DPC sensitization. The sample's treatment or condition label is to be understood as: therapeutic diphenylcyclopropenone sensitization with weekly scalp DPC. Blood at each patch-test visit was drawn before the patch test was applied. To be eligible, patients had to be aged 18 to 70, diagnosed with alopecia and judged suitable for DPC therapy, while pregnant patients were excluded. Total RNA was isolated from unfractionated whole blood collected in Tempus Blood RNA tubes. The library was prepared using RACE. Reads for this sample came from a NextSeq 500. During library preparation, unique molecular identifiers were attached to individual cDNA molecules so that TCRs could be counted in a quantitative, reproducible way. Both TCR alpha and TCR beta chains were sequenced from each blood RNA sample. The study's own analysis went as follows. Samples had a median of roughly 100,000 TCRs, with a range from roughly 23,224 to 750,000. V, J and CDR3 annotation of the TCR reads was carried out using the Decombinator software suite. Every sample was subsampled to the same number of TCRs (28,000) for the PS versus PT1 abundance plots. Expanded TCRs were defined as absent before sensitization and observed at least eight times at the 2-week time point. TCRdb trimmed the raw reads at Q25, called clones with MiXCR and kept productive beta chains. Every entry covers one CDR3 protein and lists the most common genes and DNA from its rows. Clone size and V and J calls follow TCRdb, not the original study. Counted in this sample were hundreds of thousands of distinct CDR3 sequences; around 6% of them appeared once. Of the sample, 4.5% to 6% falls within the top ten clones.

The origin of this receptor is a woman aged 18-29 years with alopecia areata. Some clones in this sample may be carry-over from other donors' samples. The specimen comprised whole blood, sampled in connection with sensitization to the hapten diphenylcyclopropenone (DPC). The chain is assembled from TRBV2 and TRBJ1-1, with the identity of the D gene unclear. The encoded CDR3 is CASKRLGLGTEAFF. The DNA reads as follows: TGTGCTAGCAAACGTTTGGGGTTGGGGACTGAAGCTTTCTTT.